This T cell receptor (beta chain) was obtained from a study of long-term antiretroviral therapy in people with HIV. This CDR3 region has 12 residues. Germline CDR1 and CDR2: MNHEY and SMNVEV (reference sequence). Trimming stripped 2 bases from V and 7 bases from J, with 6 bases between. At survey level, the immunoSEQ assay was run in its v3.0 version. The protocol was immunoSEQ multiplex PCR, while the TCRdb copy is restricted to in-frame clones and leaves out a portion. The table lists more than 45,000 clones, 80% to 90% of them singletons. V is TRBV27 and J is TRBJ2-1; D call uncertain. Sequenced material: unsorted PBMCs, taken 0.8 years after starting antiretroviral therapy. The clonotype was recovered from a woman between 18 and 29 years old with HIV. CDR3 DNA: TGTGCCAGCAGTTTAGGAGAAAATGAGCAGTTCTTC. This gives the protein CASSLGENEQFF.